This T cell receptor (beta chain) was documented in a study of response to subunit inactivated influenza vaccine. Of note for this clonotype: The target antigen is unknown.

TCRdb reprocessed the RT-PCR reads via MiXCR and lists one record per CDR3 protein. Of some 500,000 distinct CDR3 sequences listed, over 25% are singletons. Findings and limits, study-wide: A suggestion made by the authors is that each seasonal influenza vaccination recruits few new T cells.

The J segment lost 2 bases and the V segment lost 4 bases, leaving 6 bases of the junction unmatched. The CDR3 spans 14 residues. CDR1 SGHRS and CDR2 YFSETQ come from the germline V gene. Sample: CD4+ T cells sorted from PBMCs, taken roughly 5 days after vaccination. The gene calls are TRBV5-1 and TRBJ2-7, with TRBD2 matching over 7 bases. The receptor was derived from a man over 45 who received an inactivated influenza vaccine. CDR3 bases: TGCGCCAGCAGCCCCCGGGAGGTCCCCTACGAGCAGTACTTC. Amino acids: CASSPREVPYEQYF.